This T cell receptor beta chain was found in a study of blood T cell repertoires in COVID-19. Study context: The cDNA or gDNA used as material had been derived from T cells, B-cell-depleted T cells, or PBMCs.

Enrolment of Seattle patients took place during active infection, and they were followed longitudinally. Profiling relied on immunoSEQ multiplex PCR, and the TCRdb table lists in-frame clones only, not all of them. This sample yields 310,000 or so clones, of which roughly 90% are seen a single time; around 10% belongs to the top ten. This CDR3 region has 14 residues. In germline, CDR1 is MNHEY, CDR2 SVGAGI. V lost 6 bases, J lost 2 bases, and 6 bases stayed unmatched. Sequencing input: peripheral blood. The chain is built from TRBV6-5 and TRBJ1-2; 7 bases are a match to TRBD1. This sequence was found in a woman in her twenties or thirties with COVID-19, enrolled during active disease. The CDR3 is CASRTGASNYGYTF. The CDR3 DNA sequence: TGTGCCAGCAGAACAGGGGCTAGCAACTATGGCTACACCTTC.